This TCR beta chain originates from a study of cytomegalovirus exposure and HLA in healthy donors (dated by TCRdb to the late 2010s). Turning to the overall study: An earlier analysis of several hundred of the donors reported about 250 Gb of sequence data and 100 million to 140 million unique TCR beta sequences from about 180 million T cells. Approximately 330 gigabases of sequencing data and around 90 million unique TCR sequences made up an early release that covered approximately 700 HLA-typed donors. The genetic ancestry cluster associated with self-reported Caucasian donors included roughly 84% of the approximately 410 genotyped donors. The study aimed to test whether signatures of past pathogen exposure could be identified by cataloging public T cell receptors. The study used immunosequencing to profile the T cell repertoires of approximately 690 subjects and linked those repertoires to cytomegalovirus serostatus. In addition to the first cohort of around 670 subjects, a separate validation cohort of 120 different subjects was used. To predict cytomegalovirus infection status, the study combined high-throughput TCR immunosequencing, statistical association of individual TCRs with disease status, and machine learning. To study patterns of TCR occurrence, a later analysis re-analyzed previously published TCR beta repertoires from around 700 donors and added high-resolution HLA genotyping. The later analysis used no new phenotypic data to find candidate immune exposures, relying instead on TCR beta sequences and their occurrence across donors. An earlier analysis of some 600 of the donors applied high-throughput TCR beta sequencing to assess whether each TCR beta V gene segment acted as functional or pseudogenic. Donor age, sex, ethnicity and CMV serostatus were compiled alongside the repertoire data. A later genetic analysis used genome-wide SNP genotypes for about 60% of the roughly 700 donors, treating that subset as a discovery cohort. Every discovery cohort repertoire had been produced on one sequencing platform. HLA typing included class I and class II loci at four-digit resolution. The number of donors typed differed by locus, with roughly 620-640 for A, B, C, DRB1 and DQB1, around 500 for DQA1, 600 to 610 for DPA1, and over 400 for DPB1. Because of strong linkage in the cohort, roughly 5 DR-DQ haplotypes were treated as single units for association and clustering. Across roughly 420 genotyped donors of the cohort, an average of roughly 250,000 unique TCR beta nucleotide sequences per donor were sequenced, and roughly a sixth of those sequences were non-productive. The study at large found these results: Across donors, most TCR sequences were observed very rarely, whereas some public TCRs were present in many individuals. In a later analysis, most CMV-associated TCR beta chains were found to appear HLA-restricted, with HLA associations seemingly driven largely by CMV exposure. Specific HLA alleles were associated with 15,000 to 20,000 TCR beta sequences at a false discovery rate of 0.05 in a later analysis. A group of highly shared sequence variants was considered likely to be a technical artifact of the sequencing pipeline. For the cohort, immune exposure information was limited to CMV serostatus. It was suggested by the authors that the approach could potentially be generalized to other disease states and immunological phenotypes. In both the original and validation cohorts, the classifier was reported to diagnose cytomegalovirus status with high specificity and sensitivity. An earlier analysis of several hundred of the donors showed that most TCR beta V segments appeared in productive rearrangements either about 87% or about 30% of the time, which broadly matched IMGT annotations. In a later analysis, TCR association rates were found to vary across HLA loci, with the most associated TCRs seen for DRB1 alleles and the fewest for HLA-C alleles. According to a later analysis, parvovirus B19, influenza, CMV and Epstein-Barr virus appeared linked to several top co-occurrence clusters. A further reported finding was that TCR beta sequences accurately predicted the HLA-A and HLA-B alleles for most subjects in the first cohort. Because counts were too low, 15 to 20 rarely observed V segments, including chromosome 9 orphons, were left out of the earlier analysis of several hundred of the donors. When HLA alleles, especially DR and DQ, strongly co-occurred, attributing TCR associations to individual alleles was difficult. In a later analysis, HLA-associated TCR beta chains were found to be more clonally expanded and to have lower generation probabilities than equally common non-associated chains. Compared with the approximately 700-donor mean, donors in an Asian-associated ancestry cluster had fewer N-insertions in productive TCRs, according to a later genetic analysis. In this cohort, only TCR beta chains were sequenced, and detectable features were limited by the absence of alpha or paired-chain data. The presence/absence analyses assumed that sequencing depth was roughly uniform across donors, and that assumption may not be true. Because HLA typing was missing for some donors at each locus, association tests included only the typed subset. Correlated functional status among segregating V segments might be attributable to linkage disequilibrium, but an unknown experimental factor could not be ruled out. In vitro tests confirmed that a few of the cytomegalovirus-associated TCR beta chains recognize cytomegalovirus antigens. In the study, about 150 TCR beta chains were listed as associated with cytomegalovirus. A later genetic analysis associated a missense DCLRE1C variant with V-gene and J-gene trimming of TCR beta chains, and an independent cohort replicated the association.

Receptors were amplified or captured by the immunoSEQ multiplex PCR assay. For the multiplex PCR, a mixture combining 60 forward primers for TCR Vbeta segments and 13 reverse primers for TCR Jbeta segments was used. Amplification of the CDR3 region of rearranged TCR beta genes was performed with a multiplex PCR assay on genomic DNA. The Illumina HiSeq System was used to sequence the amplified TCR beta libraries as 87-base-pair reads. Per the original workflow: In a later analysis, tens of millions of unique TCR beta chains were counted across the roughly 610 repertoires, and roughly 9.9 million of these chains were shared by at least two donors. To remove PCR and sequencing errors, raw reads were error-corrected and collapsed into unique sequences using a nearest-neighbor algorithm that merged closely related sequences. V, D and J gene segments were assigned by aligning CDR3 sequences to IMGT reference sequences. For a sequence to be retained, a match of at least six nucleotides was required to both a V gene segment and a J gene segment. Rearrangements were classified as productive when the CDR3 lacked stop codons and remained in frame with V and J, and all other rearrangements were classified as non-productive. Following IMGT convention, CDR3 was defined as the stretch from the second conserved V-encoded cysteine up to the conserved J-encoded phenylalanine. Sequences without an unambiguous match to a single V gene segment were excluded from the earlier analysis of approximately 560 of the donors. An earlier analysis of about 600 of the donors called V segments functional above 56.7% productive rearrangements and segregating when the between-donor standard deviation exceeded 5%. To diagnose cytomegalovirus status from the catalog of TCR beta chain sequences, a statistical classification framework was built. V and J gene assignment, in a later analysis, came from comparing TCR nucleotide sequences with IMGT/GENE-DB human TR gene sequences. Using the TCRdist pipeline, a later analysis assigned CDR3 sequences along with most-parsimonious VDJ recombination scenarios. A later analysis defined each TCR beta chain by its CDR3 amino acid sequence plus V-gene family, and excluded reads lacking a unique V-gene family. As a way to deal with suspected cross-contamination and a sequencing artifact, a later analysis dropped 450 to 600 nucleotide sequences that were highly shared and had low generation probability. For each public chain, a later analysis derived a clonal expansion index from normalized ranks of inferred template counts within each repertoire. A later analysis computed generation probabilities with a VDJ recombination model fitted to out-of-frame rearrangements, and checked the results against IGoR. A later analysis scored TCR-TCR, TCR-HLA and TCR-CMV co-occurrence with hypergeometric tests, applying a repertoire-size bias correction to TCR pairs. To estimate false discovery rates, a later analysis permuted the HLA or CMV assignments 20 times. In a later analysis, co-occurring TCRs were grouped using DBSCAN, with TCRdist sequence similarity added in when clustering inside HLA-allele-positive subsets. For co-occurrence clustering, repertoires with fewer than 30,000 or more than 120,000 public chains were excluded, along with five repertoires with anomalous nucleotide sharing. The table comes from immuneACCESS by way of TCRdb, which keeps in-frame sequences with V and J called. Part of the clones is missing from these tables; in studies checked, under half for an unresolved V gene and the rest for unknown reasons. That table supplies the V and J calls and clone size; D and trimming were determined from the DNA. The sample contains around 150,000 clones, 75% to 85% of them found a single time. The top ten constitute roughly 13% of the sample.

The cohort consisted of 666 healthy bone marrow donors. Cohort members were all nominally healthy when sampled, although unrecorded immune exposures were likely present. The donor tested CMV seronegative and was one of the 352 seronegative cohort members. A peripheral blood sample was provided by each donor, and peripheral blood mononuclear cells were used for TCR beta sequencing. Genomic DNA extraction from the blood cell samples was performed with the Qiagen DNeasy Blood Extraction Kit. As regards this clone: This clone's antigen is unknown. A junction end diverges from the germline sequence, so it may reflect a read error.

The receptor's source is a woman aged 45 to 65 in good health and CMV-seronegative. Material: PBMCs.

At the DNA level, the sequence is TGTTCCAGCAGCTTGGGAGGACAGGTAGACGAGCAGTACTTC. It codes for CSSSLGGQVDEQYF. The rearranged chain carries TRBV7-9 and TRBJ2-7; a tentative D match to TRBD1 spans 7 bases. The CDR1 and CDR2 encoded by the germline V gene (reference sequence) are SEHNR and FQNEAQ. The CDR3 starts with the cysteine, ends with the phenylalanine, and has 14 residues. Just CDR3 DNA is preserved here, 42 bases in frame from base 1.